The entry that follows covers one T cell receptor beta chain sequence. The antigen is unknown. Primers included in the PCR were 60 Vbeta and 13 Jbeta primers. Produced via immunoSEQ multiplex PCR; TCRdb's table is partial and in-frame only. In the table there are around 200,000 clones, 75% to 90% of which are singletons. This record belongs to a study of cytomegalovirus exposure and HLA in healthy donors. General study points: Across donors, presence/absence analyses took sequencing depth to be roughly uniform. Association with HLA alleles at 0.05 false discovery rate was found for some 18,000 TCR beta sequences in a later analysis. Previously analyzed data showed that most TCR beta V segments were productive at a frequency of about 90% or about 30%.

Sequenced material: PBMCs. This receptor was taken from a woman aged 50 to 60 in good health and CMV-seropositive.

In DNA form, the CDR3 reads TGCGCCAGCGGGGGACAGGTCGGCCCCGTTGGTGAAGCTTTCTTT. Translating gives CASGGQVGPVGEAFF. The gene calls are TRBV5-1 and TRBJ1-1; TRBD1 matches 8 bases. V was clipped by 7 bases and J by 7 bases; unmatched bases: 15. This CDR3 has 15 amino acids. Germline values: CDR1 SGHRS, CDR2 YFSETQ.